One and the same sample provided the 31 T cell receptor beta chains below, sequenced in a study of cytomegalovirus exposure and HLA in healthy donors. The PCR was carried out with 60 Vbeta primers and 13 Jbeta primers. TCRdb's copy holds only in-frame clones and misses some; the assay was immunoSEQ multiplex PCR. The table includes about 180,000 clones, 70% to 80% detected once. Sample: PBMCs. The receptors here all came from a middle-aged woman in good health and CMV-seronegative.

The J gene is TRBJ2-3, the V gene TRBV5-1; 8 bases are a match to TRBD1. The germline V gene has CDR1 SGHRS and CDR2 YFSETQ. The CDR3 is made up of 14 amino acids. V lost 4 bases and J lost 1; bases outside the gene matches: 2. CDR3 region: CASSTGQGTDTQYF. The CDR3 nucleotides read TGCGCCAGCAGCACGGGACAGGGCACAGATACGCAGTATTTT.

This clone was found once. The chain carries TRBV14 and TRBJ2-1; 11 bases match TRBD2. V lost 4 bases to trimming and J lost 6 bases; unmatched junction nucleotides: 11. This CDR3 has 17 amino acids. The germline V gene has CDR1 SGHDN and CDR2 FVKESK. The CDR3 here is CASSPLAGGIRGNEQFF. DNA of the CDR3: TGTGCCAGCAGCCCTTTAGCGGGGGGGATTCGGGGCAATGAGCAGTTCTTC.

In this sample, this clone turned up once. This chain joins TRBV20-1 and TRBJ2-5; D gene ambiguous. CDR1 and CDR2 from the germline V gene are DFQATT and SNEGSKA (reference sequence). V lost 4 bases and J lost 5, with 5 bases in between. This CDR3 has 10 residues. As DNA, the CDR3 is TGCAGTGCTACCGTTGAGACCCAGTACTTC. This encodes CSATVETQYF.

V is TRBV5-8 and J is TRBJ1-5; D is perhaps TRBD1 (6 bases). Germline lookup yields CDR1 SGHTS and CDR2 YDEGEE. The CDR3 has 15 residues. The ends were cut back, 1 base at V and 2 bases at J, with 10 bases in the middle. The CDR3 sequence: CASSLFRGGNQPQHF. CDR3 sequence (DNA): TGTGCCAGCAGCTTGTTCAGGGGCGGCAATCAGCCCCAGCATTTT.

This chain links TRBV6-1 with TRBJ2-3; 10 nucleotides align to TRBD1. There are 15 residues in the CDR3. The germline V gene has CDR1 MNHNS and CDR2 SASEGT. V lost 7 bases and J lost 3; bases outside the gene matches: 7. The CDR3: CASTYDRGRTDTQYF. The CDR3 nucleotides are TGTGCCAGCACCTATGACAGGGGGCGGACAGATACGCAGTATTTT.

The chain carries TRBV5-1 and TRBJ2-1, with 7 nucleotides matching TRBD1. The CDR3 sequence is 15 residues long. Per the germline V gene, CDR1 is SGHRS and CDR2 is YFSETQ. The J segment lost 4 bases and the V segment lost 4 bases, leaving 8 bases of the junction unmatched. The CDR3 reads CASSLSRDRYNEQFF. DNA for the CDR3: TGCGCCAGCAGCCTCAGCCGGGACAGATACAATGAGCAGTTCTTC.

The V and J genes are TRBV29-1 and TRBJ2-5, with 7 bases aligning to TRBD2. With V trimmed by 6 bases and J by 5 bases, 9 bases remained unmatched. The CDR3 is made up of 13 amino acids. Germline V gene data show CDR1 as SQVTM and CDR2 as ANQGSEA. CDR3 sequence reads: CSVRGGGTETQYF. CDR3 nucleotides: TGCAGCGTGAGGGGCGGGGGTACGGAGACCCAGTACTTC.

The J gene is TRBJ2-1, the V gene TRBV15, with 8 bases lining up with TRBD2. CDR1 LNHNV and CDR2 YYDKDF come from the germline V gene (reference sequence). V lost 0 bases to trimming and J lost 5 bases; unmatched junction nucleotides: 9. The CDR3 covers 17 residues. CDR3 nucleotides: TGTGCCACCAGCAGAGATCGGTTAGCGGGGTCAAACAATGAGCAGTTCTTC. Its translation is CATSRDRLAGSNNEQFF.

This sequence joins TRBV6-1 and TRBJ1-5, with D maybe TRBD1 (6 bases). With 3 bases removed from V and 6 bases from J, the gap between germline ends came to 12 bases. The CDR3 is 14 residues long. CDR1 is MNHNS, CDR2 SASEGT, per germline. The CDR3 region has the DNA TGTGCCAGCAGTGACAGGGGTCTCTTTCAGCCCCAGCATTTT. Encoded protein: CASSDRGLFQPQHF.

J is TRBJ2-7 and V is TRBV6-1; weak D call: TRBD2 (5 bases). Trimming pared 2 bases from V and 7 bases from J, leaving 15 bases between. The germline gives CDR1 MNHNS, CDR2 SASEGT. This CDR3 is 14 amino acids long. The CDR3 protein is CASSETGSPREQYF. The CDR3 DNA sequence: TGTGCCAGCAGTGAAACGGGATCCCCCCGGGAGCAGTACTTC.

This rearrangement joins TRBV18 to TRBJ2-2, with a possible D match to TRBD1 (6 bases). The V end was cut by 1 base, the J end by 3 bases, with 9 bases between. Germline loops: CDR1 KGHSH, CDR2 LQKENI. There are 15 residues in the CDR3. The CDR3 DNA is TGTGCCAGCTCACCACTTGGGACATACACCGGGGAGCTGTTTTTT. It codes for CASSPLGTYTGELFF. Supplemented by reference TRBV18 and TRBJ2-2, the full variable domain reads NAGVMQNPRHLVRRRGQEARLRCSPMKGHSHVYWYRQLPEEGLKFMVYLQKENIIDESGMPKERFSAEFPKEGPSILRIQQVVRGDSAAYFCASSPLGTYTGELFFGEGSRLTVL.

The chain carries TRBV5-1 and TRBJ2-3, with 8 bases aligning to TRBD1. V lost 5 bases to trimming and J lost 0 bases; unmatched junction nucleotides: 8. CDR3 length equals 16 residues. CDR1 and CDR2 from the germline V gene are SGHRS and YFSETQ. In DNA, the CDR3 is TGCGCCAGCAGATTTCCGGACAGGGCTAGCACAGATACGCAGTATTTT. This encodes CASRFPDRASTDTQYF. The full variable domain, in which reference TRBV5-1 and TRBJ2-3 provide the parts outside the CDR3, is KAGVTQTPRYLIKTRGQQVTLSCSPISGHRSVSWYQQTPGQGLQFLFEYFSETQRNKGNFPGRFSGRQFSNSRSEMNVSTLELGDSALYLCASRFPDRASTDTQYFGPGTRLTVL.

The rearrangement uses TRBV28 and TRBJ1-2; D is undetermined. The CDR3 loop spans 16 amino acids. Germline CDR1 and CDR2: MDHEN and SYDVKM. The V and J ends lost 6 bases and 0 bases respectively, with 17 bases between them. CDR3 residues: CASRSRALISNYGYTF. The CDR3 nucleotides are TGTGCCAGCAGGTCCCGAGCGCTAATCTCTAACTATGGCTACACCTTC.

The rearrangement uses TRBV10-2 and TRBJ1-3; D is perhaps TRBD1 (6 bases). The CDR3 is made up of 14 amino acids. Germline V gene sequence: CDR1 WSHSY, CDR2 SAAADI. V lost 8 bases and J 2 bases, leaving 13 bases between the germline ends. The CDR3 nucleotides read TGCGCCAGCGGCTTAGGGGGAACTGGAAACACCATATATTTT. Translation: CASGLGGTGNTIYF.

The rearrangement links TRBV29-1 to TRBJ2-5; D remains unclear. The CDR3 runs to 13 residues. Germline V lookup: CDR1 SQVTM, CDR2 ANQGSEA. Trimming removed 8 bases from V and 5 bases from J, with 18 bases in between. CDR3 nucleotides: TGCAGCTCAGATATGGTTATCGGGGAGACCCAGTACTTC. Protein product: CSSDMVIGETQYF.

This clone was observed a single time. The chain joins TRBV5-1 to TRBJ2-7; D is unclear. Germline assignment: CDR1 SGHRS and CDR2 YFSETQ. Trimming pared 1 base from V and 4 bases from J, leaving 6 bases between. The length of the CDR3 is 12 residues. CDR3 protein: CASSLTEYEQYF. The CDR3 nucleotides read TGCGCCAGCAGCTTGACAGAATACGAGCAGTACTTC.

The chain recombines TRBV6-5 with TRBJ1-5; TRBD1 might be the D (5 bases). V lost 0 bases, J lost 6 bases, and 12 bases lay in between. Germline CDR1 and CDR2: MNHEY and SVGAGI. The CDR3 extends over 15 amino acids. CDR3 protein: CASSYSRWGGQPQHF. CDR3 coding DNA: TGTGCCAGCAGTTACTCGAGGTGGGGCGGTCAGCCCCAGCATTTT.

This clone came up a few times. The CDR3 here is CASIIGSTEAFF. The CDR3 nucleotides read TGTGCCAGCATCATCGGGAGCACTGAAGCTTTCTTT. The rearrangement joins TRBV6-6 to TRBJ1-1, with D unclear. The germline CDR1 and CDR2 sequences are MNHNY and SVGAGI (reference sequence). Trimming left V 7 bases short and J 4 bases short, with 10 bases between. CDR3 length: 12 amino acids.

The chain uses TRBV10-2 and TRBJ1-1; maybe TRBD1 (6 bases). CDR3 size: 14 residues. The ends were cut back, 6 bases at V and 0 bases at J, with 11 bases in the middle. CDR1 WSHSY and CDR2 SAAADI come from the germline V gene. CDR3: CASRETGLNTEAFF. The CDR3, as DNA: TGCGCCAGCAGAGAAACAGGGCTGAACACTGAAGCTTTCTTT.

The chain employs TRBV5-6 and TRBJ2-3; D may be TRBD1 (6 bases). CDR1 and CDR2 from the germline V gene are SGHDT and YYEEEE. CDR3 length: 14 residues. The V end lost 0 bases, the J end lost 3 bases, and 8 bases lay between the germline ends. The CDR3 reads CASSLGRGTDTQYF. The CDR3 DNA follows: TGTGCCAGCAGCTTGGGCAGGGGAACAGATACGCAGTATTTT. The whole variable domain, remainder taken from reference TRBV5-6 and TRBJ2-3, is DAGVTQSPTHLIKTRGQQVTLRCSPKSGHDTVSWYQQALGQGPQFIFQYYEEEERQRGNFPDRFSGHQFPNYSSELNVNALLLGDSALYLCASSLGRGTDTQYFGPGTRLTVL.

This chain uses TRBV5-6 with TRBJ1-3; TRBD1 matches 7 bases. V was clipped by 0 bases and J by 3 bases; unmatched bases: 3. The CDR3 loop spans 15 amino acids. Germline-derived CDR1 and CDR2 are SGHDT and YYEEEE. The CDR3 region has the DNA TGTGCCAGCAGCTTGGTACAGGGGTTTGGAAACACCATATATTTT. This translates into CASSLVQGFGNTIYF.

The genes are TRBV5-1 and TRBJ2-7, with D hard to call. Germline values: CDR1 SGHRS, CDR2 YFSETQ. The ends were cut back, 2 bases at V and 6 bases at J, with 9 bases in the middle. CDR3 length: 12 residues. CDR3 protein: CASSFSGREQYF. As DNA, the CDR3 is TGCGCCAGCAGCTTTTCTGGGCGCGAGCAGTACTTC.

This clone was seen a few times. This chain joins TRBV5-4 and TRBJ1-2; D possibly corresponds to TRBD1 (6 bases). The CDR3 covers 14 residues. The germline V and J ends were trimmed by 0 bases and 6 bases, with 12 bases remaining between them. Germline V gene lookup returns CDR1 SGHNT and CDR2 YYREEE (reference sequence). Written as DNA, the CDR3 is TGTGCCAGCAGCTTGGCCAACAGGGACCATGGCTACACCTTC. Its protein product is CASSLANRDHGYTF.

The chain uses TRBV11-2 and TRBJ1-1; 7 bases match TRBD1. The V gene end was trimmed by 5 bases and the J gene end by 5 bases; junction bases not matched to a gene: 11. Per germline, CDR1 SGHAT and CDR2 FQNNGV. This CDR3 has 15 amino acids. CDR3 sequence (DNA): TGTGCCAGCAGCCGCCGCCGGGACAGTGTGACTGAAGCTTTCTTT. Amino acids: CASSRRRDSVTEAFF.

V gene TRBV5-6 combines with J gene TRBJ1-1, with 7 bases aligning to TRBD1. Germline CDR1 reads SGHDT; CDR2 reads YYEEEE. The CDR3 contains 13 residues. The J segment lost 7 bases and the V segment lost 4 bases, leaving 7 bases of the junction unmatched. The CDR3 sequence: CASSRGGAGEAFF. The CDR3, as DNA: TGTGCCAGCAGCCGAGGGGGCGCGGGTGAAGCTTTCTTT.

The chain uses TRBV6-1 and TRBJ1-3; 7 nucleotides line up with TRBD1. With 6 bases clipped from V and 1 base from J, the junction kept 6 bases outside the gene matches. Germline CDR1 MNHNS, CDR2 SASEGT. This CDR3 is built from 15 residues. CDR3 sequence: CASRGQTNSGNTIYF. The CDR3 nucleotides read TGTGCCAGCAGGGGACAGACAAATTCTGGAAACACCATATATTTT.

The chain recombines TRBV18 with TRBJ2-7; possibly TRBD1 for D (6 bases). The CDR3 is 13 amino acids. Germline V lookup: CDR1 KGHSH, CDR2 LQKENI. Trimming took off 6 bases at V and 2 bases at J, with 11 bases between the two ends. CDR3 region: CASSQTGTYEQYF. The CDR3 bases are TGTGCCAGCTCGCAGACAGGCACCTACGAGCAGTACTTC.

The genes are TRBV6-6 and TRBJ1-2; D is unresolved. V was pared by 4 bases and J by 2 bases, with 8 bases between. The CDR3 is made up of 13 amino acids. CDR1 and CDR2 (germline): MNHNY, SVGAGI (reference sequence). The CDR3 reads CASSSARNYGYTF. The CDR3 DNA is TGTGCCAGCAGTTCGGCGCGGAACTATGGCTACACCTTC.

This clone has more than one count but fewer than ten. V usage is TRBV19 and J usage is TRBJ1-2; tentatively, D is TRBD1 (6 bases). Germline CDR1 is LNHDA and CDR2 is SQIVND (reference sequence). V lost 5 bases to trimming and J lost 3 bases, with 19 bases between them. The CDR3 extends over 16 amino acids. Written as DNA, the CDR3 is TGTGCCAGTAGTTCGAACAGGGTAGGGGGAGACTATGGCTACACCTTC. Protein sequence: CASSSNRVGGDYGYTF.

This chain joins TRBV27 and TRBJ1-2; 10 bases agree with TRBD1. Germline CDR1 reads MNHEY; CDR2 reads SMNVEV (reference sequence). The CDR3 extends over 15 amino acids. Unmatched junction bases numbered 4, after V lost 5 bases and J lost 1 base. The CDR3 spells CASSQRTGGNYGYTF. CDR3 DNA sequence: TGTGCCAGCAGTCAGAGGACAGGGGGTAACTATGGCTACACCTTC.

This clone occurred a few times. This sequence joins TRBV30 and TRBJ1-1; D ambiguous. CDR3 length: 12 residues. The germline V and J ends were trimmed by 4 bases and 4 bases, with 10 bases remaining between them. Germline V gene lookup returns CDR1 GTSNPN and CDR2 SVGIG (reference sequence). This CDR3 reads CAWTPRGTEAFF. The CDR3, as DNA: TGTGCCTGGACCCCCCGGGGCACTGAAGCTTTCTTT.